This T cell receptor (beta chain) was recorded in a study of T-cell reconstitution after alpha-beta-depleted transplantation in children. General study results and limits: It was surviving recipient T cells and thymic progenitors that gave some patients high TCRbeta diversity at day 60. T cells produced anew were the main source of T-cell counts and diversity one year after transplant.

A library of TCRbeta sequences, prepared with unique molecular identifiers, was generated. TCRdb ran MiXCR on the PCR reads and lists one entry per CDR3 protein. The repertoire consists of about 490,000 distinct CDR3 sequences, with roughly 10% occurring once and the leading ten covering just over 2%. This clonotype showed up many times. Its antigen is undetermined. This CDR3 is built from 13 residues. CDR1 MNHNY and CDR2 SVGAGI come from the germline V gene (reference sequence). Trimming at V came to 2 bases and at J to 8 bases, leaving 5 bases not matched to a gene. The sequence was obtained from a child aged 2-15 years with inherited bone marrow failure, due to receive a stem cell transplant. The sample consisted of PBMCs, taken before TCRalphabeta/CD19-depleted stem cell transplant. The chain recombines TRBV6-6 with TRBJ1-1; 7 nucleotides line up with TRBD1. CDR3 region: CASSYTTGSEAFF. CDR3 DNA sequence: TGTGCCAGCAGTTACACGACAGGGTCAGAAGCTTTCTTT.